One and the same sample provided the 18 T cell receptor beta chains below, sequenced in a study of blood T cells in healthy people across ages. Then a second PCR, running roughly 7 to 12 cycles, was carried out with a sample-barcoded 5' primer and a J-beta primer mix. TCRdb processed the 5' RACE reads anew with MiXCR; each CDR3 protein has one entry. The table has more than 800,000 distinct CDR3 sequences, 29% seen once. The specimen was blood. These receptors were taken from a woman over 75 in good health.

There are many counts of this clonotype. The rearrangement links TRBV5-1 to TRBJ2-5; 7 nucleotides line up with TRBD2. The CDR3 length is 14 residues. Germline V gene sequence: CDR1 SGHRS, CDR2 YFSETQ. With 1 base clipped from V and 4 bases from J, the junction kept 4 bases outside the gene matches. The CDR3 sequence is CASSLFREGETQYF. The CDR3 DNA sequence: TGCGCCAGCAGCTTGTTTAGGGAGGGAGAGACCCAGTACTTC. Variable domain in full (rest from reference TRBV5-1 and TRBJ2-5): KAGVTQTPRYLIKTRGQQVTLSCSPISGHRSVSWYQQTPGQGLQFLFEYFSETQRNKGNFPGRFSGRQFSNSRSEMNVSTLELGDSALYLCASSLFREGETQYFGPGTRLLVL.

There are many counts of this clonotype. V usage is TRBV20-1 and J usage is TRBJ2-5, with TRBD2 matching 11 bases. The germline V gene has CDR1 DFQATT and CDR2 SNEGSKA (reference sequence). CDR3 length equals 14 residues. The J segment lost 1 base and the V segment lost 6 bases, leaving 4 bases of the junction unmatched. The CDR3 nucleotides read TGCAGTGCAAGTAGCGGGGGGGCCCAAGAGACCCAGTACTTC. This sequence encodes CSASSGGAQETQYF.

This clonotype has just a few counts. The CDR3 coding sequence is TGTGCGGTCTTCCGTTCCGGTGTGCCAGATACGCAGTATTTT. Protein sequence: CAVFRSGVPDTQYF. The chain employs TRBV28 and TRBJ2-3; unclear D gene. CDR1 is MDHEN and CDR2 is SYDVKM in the germline V gene. The CDR3 loop spans 14 amino acids. Supplemented by reference TRBV28 and TRBJ2-3, the full variable domain reads DVKVTQSSRYLVKRTGEKVFLECVQDMDHENMFWYRQDPGLGLRLIYFSYDVKMKEKGDIPEGYSVSREKKERFSLILESASTNQTSMYLCAVFRSGVPDTQYFGPGTRLTVL.

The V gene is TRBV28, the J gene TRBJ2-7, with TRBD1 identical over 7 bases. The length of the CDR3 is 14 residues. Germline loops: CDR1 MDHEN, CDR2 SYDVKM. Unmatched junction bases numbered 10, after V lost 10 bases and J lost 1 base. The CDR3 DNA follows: TGTGCCACCCTAGCAAGGACAGGATCCTACGAGCAGTACTTC. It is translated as CATLARTGSYEQYF. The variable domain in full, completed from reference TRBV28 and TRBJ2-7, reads DVKVTQSSRYLVKRTGEKVFLECVQDMDHENMFWYRQDPGLGLRLIYFSYDVKMKEKGDIPEGYSVSREKKERFSLILESASTNQTSMYLCATLARTGSYEQYFGPGTRLTVT.

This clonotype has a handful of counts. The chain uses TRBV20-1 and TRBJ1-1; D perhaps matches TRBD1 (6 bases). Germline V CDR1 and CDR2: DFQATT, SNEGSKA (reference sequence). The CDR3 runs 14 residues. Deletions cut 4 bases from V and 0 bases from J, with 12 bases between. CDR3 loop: CSAMGARVNTEAFF. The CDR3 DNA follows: TGCAGTGCTATGGGGGCGAGGGTGAACACTGAAGCTTTCTTT.

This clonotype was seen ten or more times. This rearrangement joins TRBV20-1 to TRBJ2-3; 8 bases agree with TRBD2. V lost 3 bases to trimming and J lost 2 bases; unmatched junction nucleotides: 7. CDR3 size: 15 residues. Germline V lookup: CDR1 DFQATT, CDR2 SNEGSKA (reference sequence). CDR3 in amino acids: CSASGGVLFTDTQYF. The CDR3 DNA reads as TGCAGTGCTAGCGGGGGGGTCCTCTTCACAGATACGCAGTATTTT.

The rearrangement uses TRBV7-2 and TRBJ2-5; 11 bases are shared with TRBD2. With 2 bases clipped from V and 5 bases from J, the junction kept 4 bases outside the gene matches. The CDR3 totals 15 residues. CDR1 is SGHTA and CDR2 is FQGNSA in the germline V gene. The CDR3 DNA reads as TGTGCCAGCAGCTTAATAGCGGGGGGGGGGGAGACCCAGTACTTC. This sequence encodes CASSLIAGGGETQYF.

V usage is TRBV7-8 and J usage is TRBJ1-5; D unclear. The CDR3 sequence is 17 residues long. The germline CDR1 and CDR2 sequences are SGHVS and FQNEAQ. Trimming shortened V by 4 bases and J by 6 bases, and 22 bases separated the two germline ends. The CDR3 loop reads CASSSLQGPGIGQPQHF. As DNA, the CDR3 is TGTGCCAGCAGCTCCCTACAAGGTCCGGGGATCGGTCAGCCCCAGCATTTT.

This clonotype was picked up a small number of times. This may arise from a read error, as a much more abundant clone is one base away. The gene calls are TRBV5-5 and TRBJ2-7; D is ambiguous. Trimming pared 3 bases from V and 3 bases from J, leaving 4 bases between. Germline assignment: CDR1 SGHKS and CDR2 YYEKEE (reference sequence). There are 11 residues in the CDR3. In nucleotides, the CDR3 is TGTGCCAGCAGCTCTTGCTACGAGCAGTACTTC. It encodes CASSSCYEQYF.

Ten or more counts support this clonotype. Written as DNA, the CDR3 is TGTGCCAGCAGCTTAGGAGCGGGGGGTAGAGGCACAGATACGCAGTATTTT. This codes for CASSLGAGGRGTDTQYF. This chain links TRBV7-2 with TRBJ2-3, with TRBD2 identical over 9 bases. The CDR3 runs to 17 residues. V trimming: 1 base; J trimming: 1 base; junction bases outside the gene matches: 6. Germline V CDR1 and CDR2: SGHTA, FQGNSA.

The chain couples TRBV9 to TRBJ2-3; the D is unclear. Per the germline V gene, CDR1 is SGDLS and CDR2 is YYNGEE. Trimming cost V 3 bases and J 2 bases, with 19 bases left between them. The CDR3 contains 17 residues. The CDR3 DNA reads TGTGCCAGCAGCGGCTCCCCGAAGTTACTCCCCACAGATACGCAGTATTTT. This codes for CASSGSPKLLPTDTQYF.

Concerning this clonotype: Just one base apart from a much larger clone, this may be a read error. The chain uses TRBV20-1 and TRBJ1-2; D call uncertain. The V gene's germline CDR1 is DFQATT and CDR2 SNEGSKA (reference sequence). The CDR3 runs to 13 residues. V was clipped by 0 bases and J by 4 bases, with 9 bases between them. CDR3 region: CSARDFPSYGYTF. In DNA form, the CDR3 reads TGCAGTGCTAGAGATTTTCCAAGCTATGGCTACACCTTC.

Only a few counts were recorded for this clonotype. CDR3 DNA sequence: TGTGCCAGCAGTGCGGGACTAGCGGGGGGATCAGGGGAGCAGTACTTC. It specifies CASSAGLAGGSGEQYF. The J gene is TRBJ2-7, the V gene TRBV25-1; 15 bases line up with TRBD2. This CDR3 region has 16 residues. Unmatched junction bases numbered 8, after V lost 4 bases and J lost 7 bases. Looked up from germline, CDR1 is MGHDK and CDR2 is SYGVNS.

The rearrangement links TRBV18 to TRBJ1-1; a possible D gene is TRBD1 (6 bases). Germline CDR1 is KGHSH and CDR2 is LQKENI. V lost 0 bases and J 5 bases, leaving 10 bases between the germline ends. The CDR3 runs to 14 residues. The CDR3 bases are TGTGCCAGCTCACCACCGGGGGCGATGACTGAAGCTTTCTTT. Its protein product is CASSPPGAMTEAFF.

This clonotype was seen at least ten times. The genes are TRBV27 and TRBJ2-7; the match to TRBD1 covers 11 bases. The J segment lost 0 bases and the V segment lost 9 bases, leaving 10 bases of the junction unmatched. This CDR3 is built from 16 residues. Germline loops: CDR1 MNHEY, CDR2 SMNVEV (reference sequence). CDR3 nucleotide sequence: TGTGCCAGACTCTTGTGGACAGGGGGCACCTCCTACGAGCAGTACTTC. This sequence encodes CARLLWTGGTSYEQYF.

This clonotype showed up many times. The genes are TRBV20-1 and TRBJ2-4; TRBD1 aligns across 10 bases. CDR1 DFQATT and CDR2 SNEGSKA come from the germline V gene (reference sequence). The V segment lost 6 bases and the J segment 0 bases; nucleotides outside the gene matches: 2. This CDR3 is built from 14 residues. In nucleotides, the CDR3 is TGCAGTGCGGGGACAGGGGTAGCCAAAAACATTCAGTACTTC. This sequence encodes CSAGTGVAKNIQYF.

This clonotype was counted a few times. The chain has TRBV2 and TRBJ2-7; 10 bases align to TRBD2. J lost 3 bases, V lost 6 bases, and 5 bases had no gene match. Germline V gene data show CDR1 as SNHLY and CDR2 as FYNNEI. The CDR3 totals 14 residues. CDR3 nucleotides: TGTGCCAGCAGGATAGTAGCGGGGGGCTACGAGCAGTACTTC. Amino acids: CASRIVAGGYEQYF.

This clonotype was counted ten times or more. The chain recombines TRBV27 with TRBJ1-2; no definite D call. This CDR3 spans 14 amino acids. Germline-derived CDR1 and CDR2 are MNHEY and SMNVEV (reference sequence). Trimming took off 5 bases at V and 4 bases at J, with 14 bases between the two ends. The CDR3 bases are TGTGCCAGCAGTCCTCGTAGCAGGTCCTATGGCTACACCTTC. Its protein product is CASSPRSRSYGYTF.